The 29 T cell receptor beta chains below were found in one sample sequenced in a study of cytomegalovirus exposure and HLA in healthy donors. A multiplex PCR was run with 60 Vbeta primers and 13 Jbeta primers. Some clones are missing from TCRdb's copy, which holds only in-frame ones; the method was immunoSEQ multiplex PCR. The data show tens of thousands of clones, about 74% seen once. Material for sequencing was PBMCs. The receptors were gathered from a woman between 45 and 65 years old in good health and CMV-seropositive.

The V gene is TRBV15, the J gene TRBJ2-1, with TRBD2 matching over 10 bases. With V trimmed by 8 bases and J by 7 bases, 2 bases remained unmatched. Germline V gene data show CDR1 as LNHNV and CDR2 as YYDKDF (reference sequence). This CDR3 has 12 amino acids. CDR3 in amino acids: CATQAGGNEQFF. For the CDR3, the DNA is TGTGCCACCCAAGCGGGAGGGAATGAGCAGTTCTTC. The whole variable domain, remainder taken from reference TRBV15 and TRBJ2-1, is DAMVIQNPRYQVTQFGKPVTLSCSQTLNHNVMYWYQQKSSQAPKLLFHYYDKDFNNEADTPDNFQSRRPNTSFCFLDIRSPGLGDTAMYLCATQAGGNEQFFGPGTRLTVL.

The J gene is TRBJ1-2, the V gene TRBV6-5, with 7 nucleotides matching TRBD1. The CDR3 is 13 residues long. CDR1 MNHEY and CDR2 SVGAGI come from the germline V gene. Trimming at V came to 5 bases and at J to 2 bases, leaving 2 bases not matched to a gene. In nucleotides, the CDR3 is TGTGCCAGCAGTCAGGACAGGAACTATGGCTACACCTTC. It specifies CASSQDRNYGYTF.

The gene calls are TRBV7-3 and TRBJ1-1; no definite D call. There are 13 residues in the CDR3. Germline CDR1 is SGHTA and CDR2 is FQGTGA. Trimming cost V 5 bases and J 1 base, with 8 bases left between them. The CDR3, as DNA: TGTGCCAGCAGCCAACAACGGAACACTGAAGCTTTCTTT. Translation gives CASSQQRNTEAFF.

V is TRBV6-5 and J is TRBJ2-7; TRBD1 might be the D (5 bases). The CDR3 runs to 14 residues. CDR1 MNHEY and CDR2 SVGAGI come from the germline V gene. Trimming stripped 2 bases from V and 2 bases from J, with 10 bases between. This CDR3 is CASSYQGTTYEQYF. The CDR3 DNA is TGTGCCAGCAGTTACCAGGGCACGACCTACGAGCAGTACTTC.

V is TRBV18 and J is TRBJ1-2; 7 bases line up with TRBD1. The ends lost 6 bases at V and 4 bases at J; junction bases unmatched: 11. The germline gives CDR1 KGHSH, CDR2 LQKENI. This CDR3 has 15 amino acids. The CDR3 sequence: CASSRTGDVVYGYTF. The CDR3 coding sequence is TGTGCCAGCTCTCGCACAGGGGATGTAGTCTATGGCTACACCTTC.

The CDR3 DNA is TGCGCCAGCAGCCAAGATCGTGGCGGGGTCGACTACAATGAGCAGTTCTTC. Protein product: CASSQDRGGVDYNEQFF. The rearrangement joins TRBV4-1 to TRBJ2-1, with D possibly being TRBD2 (6 bases). Trimming took 0 bases from V and 3 from J, leaving 15 bases between them. There are 17 residues in the CDR3. Germline V gene data show CDR1 as MGHRA and CDR2 as YSYEKL.

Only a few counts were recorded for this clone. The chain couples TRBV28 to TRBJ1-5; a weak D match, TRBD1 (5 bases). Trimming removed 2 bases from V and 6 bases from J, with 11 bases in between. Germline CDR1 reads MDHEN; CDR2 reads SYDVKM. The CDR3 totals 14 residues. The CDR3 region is CASSLGGAGQPQHF. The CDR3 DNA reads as TGTGCCAGCAGTTTAGGAGGGGCCGGTCAGCCCCAGCATTTT.

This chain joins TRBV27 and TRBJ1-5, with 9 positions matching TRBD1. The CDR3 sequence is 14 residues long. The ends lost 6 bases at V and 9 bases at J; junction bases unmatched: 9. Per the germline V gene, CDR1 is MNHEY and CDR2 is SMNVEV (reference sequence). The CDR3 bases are TGTGCCAGCAGCAATCAGGGACAGGGAATGCCCCAGCATTTT. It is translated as CASSNQGQGMPQHF.

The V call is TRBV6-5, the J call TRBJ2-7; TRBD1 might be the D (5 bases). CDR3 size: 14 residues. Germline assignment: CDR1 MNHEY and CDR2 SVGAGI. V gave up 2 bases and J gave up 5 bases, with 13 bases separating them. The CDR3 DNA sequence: TGTGCCAGCAGTTACCGGCGACAGTCGGACGAGCAGTACTTC. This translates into CASSYRRQSDEQYF.

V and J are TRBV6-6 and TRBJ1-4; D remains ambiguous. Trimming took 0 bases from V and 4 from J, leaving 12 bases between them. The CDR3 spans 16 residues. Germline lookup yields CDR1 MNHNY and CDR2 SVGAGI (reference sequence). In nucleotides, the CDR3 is TGTGCCAGCAGTTACTCCGCCCGTGGAGATAATGAAAAACTGTTTTTT. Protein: CASSYSARGDNEKLFF.

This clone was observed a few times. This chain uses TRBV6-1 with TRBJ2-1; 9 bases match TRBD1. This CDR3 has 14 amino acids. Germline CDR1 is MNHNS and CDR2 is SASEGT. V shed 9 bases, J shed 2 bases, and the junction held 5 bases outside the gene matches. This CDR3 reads CASLGQGTYNEQFF. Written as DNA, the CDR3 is TGTGCCAGTCTCGGACAGGGGACCTACAATGAGCAGTTCTTC.

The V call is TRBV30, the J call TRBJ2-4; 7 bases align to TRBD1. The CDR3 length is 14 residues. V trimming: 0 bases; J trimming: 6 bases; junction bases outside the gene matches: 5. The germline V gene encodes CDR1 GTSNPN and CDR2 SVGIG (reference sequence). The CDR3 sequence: CAWSVGKGANIQYF. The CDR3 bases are TGTGCCTGGAGTGTAGGAAAGGGGGCAAACATTCAGTACTTC.

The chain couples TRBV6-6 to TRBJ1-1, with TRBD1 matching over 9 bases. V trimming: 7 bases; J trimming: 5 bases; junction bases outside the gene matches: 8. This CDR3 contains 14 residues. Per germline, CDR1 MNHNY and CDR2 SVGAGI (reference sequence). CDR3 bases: TGTGCCAGCACTCAGAAAGGACAGGGGACTGAAGCTTTCTTT. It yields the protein CASTQKGQGTEAFF.

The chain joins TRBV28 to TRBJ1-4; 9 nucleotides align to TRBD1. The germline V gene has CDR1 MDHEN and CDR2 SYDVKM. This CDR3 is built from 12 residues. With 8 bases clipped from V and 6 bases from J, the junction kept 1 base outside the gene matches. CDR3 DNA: TGTGCCAGCCGGACAGGGGATGAAAAACTGTTTTTT. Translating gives CASRTGDEKLFF.

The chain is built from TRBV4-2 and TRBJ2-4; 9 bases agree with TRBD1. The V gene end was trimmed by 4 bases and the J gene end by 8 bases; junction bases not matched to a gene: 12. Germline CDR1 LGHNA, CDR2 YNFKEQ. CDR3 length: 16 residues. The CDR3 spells CASSLPLPGQGDIQYF. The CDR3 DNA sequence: TGTGCCAGCAGCCTTCCCCTGCCGGGACAGGGTGACATTCAGTACTTC.

This CDR3 is CASSETWRALYEQYF. CDR3 DNA: TGTGCCAGCAGTGAAACCTGGCGGGCCCTCTACGAGCAGTACTTC. The chain links TRBV2 to TRBJ2-7, with TRBD2 as a possible D gene (5 bases). Trimming removed 2 bases from V and 3 bases from J, with 14 bases in between. This CDR3 region has 15 residues. Germline CDR1 SNHLY, CDR2 FYNNEI.

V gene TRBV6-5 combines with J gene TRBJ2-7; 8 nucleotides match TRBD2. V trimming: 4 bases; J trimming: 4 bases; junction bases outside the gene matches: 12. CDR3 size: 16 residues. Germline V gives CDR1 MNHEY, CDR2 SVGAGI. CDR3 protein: CASSSPRLAGLYEQYF. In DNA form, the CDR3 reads TGTGCCAGCAGTTCGCCTCGGCTAGCGGGCTTATACGAGCAGTACTTC.

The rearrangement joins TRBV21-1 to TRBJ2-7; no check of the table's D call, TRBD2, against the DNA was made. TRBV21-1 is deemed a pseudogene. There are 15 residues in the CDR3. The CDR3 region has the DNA TGTGCCAGCAGCAAAGCGGGGACTAGTTCCTACGAGCAGTACTTC. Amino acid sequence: CASSKAGTSSYEQYF.

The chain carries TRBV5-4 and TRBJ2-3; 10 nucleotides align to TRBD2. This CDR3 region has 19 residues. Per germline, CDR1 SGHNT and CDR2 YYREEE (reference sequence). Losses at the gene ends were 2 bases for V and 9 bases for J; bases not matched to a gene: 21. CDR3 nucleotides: TGTGCCAGCAGCTTCGGGCTAGCGGGAGACCGTCGGGGGGGAGACACGCAGTATTTT. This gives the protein CASSFGLAGDRRGGDTQYF.

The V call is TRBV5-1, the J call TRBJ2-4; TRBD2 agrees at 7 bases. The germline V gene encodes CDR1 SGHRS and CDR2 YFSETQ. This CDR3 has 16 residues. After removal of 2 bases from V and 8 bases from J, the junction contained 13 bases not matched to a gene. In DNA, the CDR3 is TGCGCCAGCAGCTTATCTAGCGGAGCTTTCGGGGACATTCAGTACTTC. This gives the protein CASSLSSGAFGDIQYF.

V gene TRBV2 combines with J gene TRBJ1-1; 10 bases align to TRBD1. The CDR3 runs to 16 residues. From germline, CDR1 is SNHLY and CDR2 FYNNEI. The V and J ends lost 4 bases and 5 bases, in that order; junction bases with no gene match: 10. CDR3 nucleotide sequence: TGTGCCAGCAGTGCTCTGACAGGGGGCTCGAATACTGAAGCTTTCTTT. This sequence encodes CASSALTGGSNTEAFF.

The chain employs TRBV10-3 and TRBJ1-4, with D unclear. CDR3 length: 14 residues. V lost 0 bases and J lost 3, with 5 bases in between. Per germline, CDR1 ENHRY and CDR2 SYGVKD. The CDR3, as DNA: TGTGCCATCAGTGAGTCGAGGGCTAATGAAAAACTGTTTTTT. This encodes CAISESRANEKLFF.

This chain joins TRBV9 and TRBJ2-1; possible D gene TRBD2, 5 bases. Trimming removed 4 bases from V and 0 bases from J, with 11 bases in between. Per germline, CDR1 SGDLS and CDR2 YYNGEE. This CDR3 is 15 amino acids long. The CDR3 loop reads CASSKSGPSYNEQFF. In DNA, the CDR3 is TGTGCCAGCAGCAAGAGCGGTCCCTCCTACAATGAGCAGTTCTTC.

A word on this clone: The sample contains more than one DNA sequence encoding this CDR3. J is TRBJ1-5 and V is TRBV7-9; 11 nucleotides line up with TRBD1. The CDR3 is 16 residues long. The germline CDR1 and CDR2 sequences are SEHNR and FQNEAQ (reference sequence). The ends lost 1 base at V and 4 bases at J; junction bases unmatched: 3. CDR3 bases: TGTGCCAGCAGCTTAGTTGGGACAGGGGGAAATCAGCCCCAGCATTTT. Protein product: CASSLVGTGGNQPQHF.

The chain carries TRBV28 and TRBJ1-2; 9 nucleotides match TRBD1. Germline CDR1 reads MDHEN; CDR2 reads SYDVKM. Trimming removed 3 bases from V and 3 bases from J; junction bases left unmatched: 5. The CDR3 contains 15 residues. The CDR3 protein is CASSFSGTGHYGYTF. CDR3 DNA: TGTGCCAGCAGTTTTTCCGGGACAGGGCACTATGGCTACACCTTC.

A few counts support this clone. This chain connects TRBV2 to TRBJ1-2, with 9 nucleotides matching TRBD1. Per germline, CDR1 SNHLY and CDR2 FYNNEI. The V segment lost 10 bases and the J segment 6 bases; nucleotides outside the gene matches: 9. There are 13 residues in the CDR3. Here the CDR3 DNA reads TGTGCCACCGTGAGGGACAGGGTTGATGGCTACACCTTC. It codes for CATVRDRVDGYTF.

CDR3 coding DNA: TGTGCCAGCAGTGGTGGAGGATTGAGCAATCAGCCCCAGCATTTT. Protein: CASSGGGLSNQPQHF. The chain employs TRBV2 and TRBJ1-5; no reliable D call. CDR3 length: 15 residues. Trimming took 4 bases from V and 1 from J, leaving 11 bases between them. Looked up from germline, CDR1 is SNHLY and CDR2 is FYNNEI.

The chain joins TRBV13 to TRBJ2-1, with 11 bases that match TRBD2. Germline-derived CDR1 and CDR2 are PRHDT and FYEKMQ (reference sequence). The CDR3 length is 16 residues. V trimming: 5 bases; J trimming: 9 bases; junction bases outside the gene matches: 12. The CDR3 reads CASSELAGVWGGEQFF. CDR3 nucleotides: TGTGCCAGCAGCGAACTAGCGGGAGTGTGGGGCGGTGAGCAGTTCTTC.

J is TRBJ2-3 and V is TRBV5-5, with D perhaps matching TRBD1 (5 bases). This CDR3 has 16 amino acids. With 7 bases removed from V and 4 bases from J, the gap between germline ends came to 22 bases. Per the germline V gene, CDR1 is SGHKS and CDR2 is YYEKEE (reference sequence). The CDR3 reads CASGPGHRASADTQYF. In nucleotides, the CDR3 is TGTGCCAGCGGGCCAGGACACCGTGCGAGCGCAGATACGCAGTATTTT. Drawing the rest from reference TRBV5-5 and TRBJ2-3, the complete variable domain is DAGVTQSPTHLIKTRGQQVTLRCSPISGHKSVSWYQQVLGQGPQFIFQYYEKEERGRGNFPDRFSARQFPNYSSELNVNALLLGDSALYLCASGPGHRASADTQYFGPGTRLTVL.